These T cell receptor beta chains were read from a single sample in a study of blood T cells in healthy people across ages. Via MiXCR, TCRdb re-called the 5' RACE reads, giving one row per CDR3 protein. This table has hundreds of thousands of distinct CDR3 sequences, 48% appearing once. Sequences were obtained from blood. The receptor set was obtained from a man aged 25-40 years in good health. The CDR3 runs from the conserved cysteine through the conserved F or W. Fields, in order: J gene, clone size, D gene, V gene, CDR3 protein, CDR3 DNA. D genes are given only for firm matches. Not all rows give a size; the values are once, few, many and, for expanded clones, a class.

J: TRBJ2-1; size: many; D: .; V: TRBV21-1; CDR3: CASSKGDQGAIPYNEQFF; DNA: TGTGCCAGCAGCAAAGGTGATCAGGGAGCAATCCCCTACAATGAGCAGTTCTTC
J: TRBJ1-6; size: .; D: .; V: TRBV12-3/TRBV12-4; CDR3: CASSPRQGGSPLHF; DNA: TGTGCCAGCAGTCCCAGGCAGGGTGGTTCACCCCTCCACTTT
J: TRBJ2-5; size: .; D: TRBD1; V: TRBV5-1; CDR3: CASSLPGTGGETQYF; DNA: TGCGCCAGCAGCTTGCCCGGGACAGGGGGAGAGACCCAGTACTTC
J: TRBJ2-7; size: .; D: .; V: TRBV20-1; CDR3: CSASRSPGVVRNEQYF; DNA: TGCAGTGCTAGCAGATCACCAGGGGTGGTGCGCAATGAGCAGTACTTC
J: TRBJ2-1; size: .; D: .; V: TRBV4-1; CDR3: CASESQSHEQFF; DNA: TGCGCCAGTGAATCACAATCGCATGAGCAGTTCTTC
J: TRBJ2-3; size: .; D: .; V: TRBV27; CDR3: CASSTRVRDTQYF; DNA: TGTGCCAGCAGTACCAGGGTGAGGGATACGCAGTATTTT
J: TRBJ2-2; size: .; D: .; V: TRBV5-1; CDR3: CASSPLSRDTGELFF; DNA: TGCGCCAGCAGTCCCCTCTCCCGGGACACCGGGGAGCTGTTTTTT
J: TRBJ1-2; size: .; D: .; V: TRBV20-1; CDR3: CSARDSGEGTYGYTF; DNA: TGCAGTGCTAGAGACTCAGGGGAGGGTACCTATGGCTACACCTTC
J: TRBJ2-3; size: few; D: .; V: TRBV9; CDR3: CASSPDRPDTQYF; DNA: TGTGCCAGCAGCCCAGATAGACCAGATACGCAGTATTTT
J: TRBJ1-2; size: .; D: .; V: TRBV20-1; CDR3: CSAAGHNYGYTF; DNA: TGCAGTGCCGCCGGTCATAACTATGGCTACACCTTC
J: TRBJ2-3; size: .; D: TRBD2; V: TRBV20-1; CDR3: CSARNQRGLNTDTQYF; DNA: TGCAGTGCTAGGAACCAGCGGGGGCTTAACACAGATACGCAGTATTTT
J: TRBJ2-1; size: .; D: .; V: TRBV29-1; CDR3: CSVEETRQFF; DNA: TGCAGCGTTGAAGAGACTAGGCAGTTCTTC
J: TRBJ2-7; size: .; D: .; V: TRBV3-1; CDR3: CASSQSNSDEQYF; DNA: TGTGCCAGCAGCCAATCGAATTCCGACGAGCAGTACTTC